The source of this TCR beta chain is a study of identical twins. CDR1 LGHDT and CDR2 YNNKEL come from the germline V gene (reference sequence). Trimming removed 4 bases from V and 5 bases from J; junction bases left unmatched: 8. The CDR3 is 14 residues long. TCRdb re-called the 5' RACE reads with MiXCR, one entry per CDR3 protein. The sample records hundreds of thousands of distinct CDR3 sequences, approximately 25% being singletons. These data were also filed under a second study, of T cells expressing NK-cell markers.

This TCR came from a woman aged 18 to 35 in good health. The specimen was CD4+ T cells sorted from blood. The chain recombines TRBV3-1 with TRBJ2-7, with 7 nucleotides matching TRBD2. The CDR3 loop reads CASSLAREADEQYF. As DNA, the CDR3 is TGTGCCAGCAGCCTCGCCCGGGAGGCGGACGAGCAGTACTTC.